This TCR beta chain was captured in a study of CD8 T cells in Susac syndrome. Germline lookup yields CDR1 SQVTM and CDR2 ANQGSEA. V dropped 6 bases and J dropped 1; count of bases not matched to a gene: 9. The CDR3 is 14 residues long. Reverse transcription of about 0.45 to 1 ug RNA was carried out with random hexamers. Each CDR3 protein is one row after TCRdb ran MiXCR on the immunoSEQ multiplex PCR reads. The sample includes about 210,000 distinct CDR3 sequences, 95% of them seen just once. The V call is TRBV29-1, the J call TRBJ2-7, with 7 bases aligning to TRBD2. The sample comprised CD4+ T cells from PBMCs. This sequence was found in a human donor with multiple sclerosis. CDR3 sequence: CSVRGVTWSYEQYF. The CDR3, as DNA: TGCAGCGTCCGGGGGGTTACCTGGTCCTACGAGCAGTACTTC.